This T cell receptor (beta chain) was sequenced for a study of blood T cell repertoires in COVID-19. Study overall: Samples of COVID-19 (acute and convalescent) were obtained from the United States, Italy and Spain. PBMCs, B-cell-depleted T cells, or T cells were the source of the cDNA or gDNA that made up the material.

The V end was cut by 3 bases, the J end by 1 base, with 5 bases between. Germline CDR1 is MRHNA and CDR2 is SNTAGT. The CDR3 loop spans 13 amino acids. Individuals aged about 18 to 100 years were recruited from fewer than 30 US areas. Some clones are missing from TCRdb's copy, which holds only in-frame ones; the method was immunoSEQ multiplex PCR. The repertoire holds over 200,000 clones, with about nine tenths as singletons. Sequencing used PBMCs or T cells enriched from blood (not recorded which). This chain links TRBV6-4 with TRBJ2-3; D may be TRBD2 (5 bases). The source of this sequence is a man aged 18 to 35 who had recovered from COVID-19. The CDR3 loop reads CASSERGTDTQYF. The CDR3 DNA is TGTGCCAGCAGTGAGCGGGGCACAGATACGCAGTATTTT.